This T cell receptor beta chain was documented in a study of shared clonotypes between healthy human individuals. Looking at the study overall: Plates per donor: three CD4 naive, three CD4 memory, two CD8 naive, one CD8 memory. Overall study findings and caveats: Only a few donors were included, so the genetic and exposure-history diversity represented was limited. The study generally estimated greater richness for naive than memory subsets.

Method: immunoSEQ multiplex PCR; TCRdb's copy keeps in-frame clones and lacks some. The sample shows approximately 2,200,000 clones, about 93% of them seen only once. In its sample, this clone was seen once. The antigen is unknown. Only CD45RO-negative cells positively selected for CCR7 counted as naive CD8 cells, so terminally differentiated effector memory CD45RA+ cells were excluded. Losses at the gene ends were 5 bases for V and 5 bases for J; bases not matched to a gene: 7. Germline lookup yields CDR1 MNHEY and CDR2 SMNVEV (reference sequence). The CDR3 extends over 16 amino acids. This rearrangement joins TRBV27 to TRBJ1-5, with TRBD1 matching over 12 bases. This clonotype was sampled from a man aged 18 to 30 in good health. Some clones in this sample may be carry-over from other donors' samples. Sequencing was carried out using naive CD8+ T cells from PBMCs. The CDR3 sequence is CASSAGTGGWDQPQHF. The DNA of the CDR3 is TGTGCCAGCAGTGCCGGGACAGGGGGCTGGGATCAGCCCCAGCATTTT.